This T cell receptor (beta chain) appears in the sequencing data of a study of PD-L1 blockade in urothelial cancer. Study overall: Patients had undergone 0 to 3 prior chemotherapy regimens.

Germline V gives CDR1 GTSNPN, CDR2 SVGIG (reference sequence). The CDR3 runs 16 residues. V shed 0 bases and J shed 5 bases, with 17 bases lying between them. Clones were sequenced by immunoSEQ multiplex PCR, and TCRdb holds only the in-frame ones, with some missing. Among roughly 25,000 clones, approximately 84% were seen once, and the ten largest hold roughly 9.1%. This receptor was obtained from a man between 65 and 85 years old with urothelial cancer. The sample here was PBMCs, taken around atezolizumab (anti-PD-L1) treatment. V is TRBV30 and J is TRBJ2-4; D possibly corresponds to TRBD1 (5 bases). The chain's CDR3 is CAWSVLGAVGQNIQYF. CDR3 in DNA: TGTGCCTGGAGTGTACTTGGGGCGGTCGGTCAAAACATTCAGTACTTC.